The 23 T cell receptor beta chains reported below all come from one sample, sequenced in a study of T cells after yellow fever vaccination. TCRdb processed the 5' RACE reads anew with MiXCR; each CDR3 protein has one entry. The sample shows around 310,000 distinct CDR3 sequences, 3.5% to 5% of them seen only once. The sequences come from PBMCs, collected 15 days after the yellow fever booster vaccination. The receptors were sampled from a man between 18 and 35 years old who received the YFV17D yellow fever vaccine.

The V gene is TRBV25-1, the J gene TRBJ1-2, with D maybe TRBD1 (5 bases). CDR1 is MGHDK and CDR2 is SYGVNS in the germline V gene. The CDR3 covers 16 residues. V was pared by 0 bases and J by 7 bases, with 18 bases between. CDR3 coding DNA: TGTGCCAGCAGTGAATACGGTCGGGACCAGAGATCTGGCTACACCTTC. Protein product: CASSEYGRDQRSGYTF.

This clonotype occurred once. The CDR3 bases are TGCGCCAGCAGCCAAGAAGAACCTTCGGGGTTCGGCTATGGCTACACCTTC. It is translated as CASSQEEPSGFGYGYTF. The V gene is TRBV4-1, the J gene TRBJ1-2, with D hard to call. Trimming took off 0 bases at V and 4 bases at J, with 18 bases between the two ends. The CDR3 loop spans 17 amino acids. CDR1 and CDR2 (germline): MGHRA, YSYEKL.

This clonotype was recorded at least ten times. The chain combines TRBV7-6 with TRBJ1-5; 9 nucleotides agree with TRBD1. Losses at the gene ends were 5 bases for V and 6 bases for J; bases not matched to a gene: 2. The germline V gene has CDR1 SGHVS and CDR2 FNYEAQ. The CDR3 spans 13 residues. CDR3: CASSPDRGQPQHF. CDR3 DNA sequence: TGTGCCAGCAGCCCGGACAGGGGTCAGCCCCAGCATTTT.

There are a few counts of this clonotype. The V and J genes are TRBV20-1 and TRBJ2-3; 15 bases agree with TRBD2. There are 18 residues in the CDR3. V trimming: 6 bases; J trimming: 0 bases; junction bases outside the gene matches: 10. The V gene's germline CDR1 is DFQATT and CDR2 SNEGSKA (reference sequence). This chain's CDR3 is CSATGLAGGPSSTDTQYF. CDR3 in DNA: TGCAGTGCGACGGGACTAGCGGGGGGACCGTCTAGCACAGATACGCAGTATTTT.

There are a few counts of this clonotype. The chain uses TRBV6-2 or TRBV6-3 and TRBJ2-1, with 12 bases aligning to TRBD2. The V segment lost 2 bases and the J segment 3 bases; nucleotides outside the gene matches: 11. Germline V lookup: CDR1 MNHEY, CDR2 SVGEGT. The CDR3 runs 19 residues. The CDR3 DNA is TGTGCCAGCAGTTACGCCCCGGGACTAGCGGGCCTCATCTACAATGAGCAGTTCTTC. Translated, it gives CASSYAPGLAGLIYNEQFF.

This clonotype was observed a handful of times. The chain recombines TRBV7-8 with TRBJ1-1; no reliable D call. The germline V gene has CDR1 SGHVS and CDR2 FQNEAQ. Trimming cost V 0 bases and J 0 bases, with 26 bases left between them. The CDR3 loop spans 21 amino acids. Here the CDR3 DNA reads TGTGCCAGCAGCTTAGCGCTGCCCAGCTCAAAAATCTTATACATGAACACTGAAGCTTTCTTT. Its protein product is CASSLALPSSKILYMNTEAFF.

The table lists this clonotype with many counts. V gene TRBV5-1 combines with J gene TRBJ2-1, with TRBD2 identical over 12 bases. The germline CDR1 and CDR2 sequences are SGHRS and YFSETQ. The V segment lost 4 bases and the J segment 2 bases; nucleotides outside the gene matches: 7. The CDR3 covers 17 residues. The CDR3 reads CASSPQGLAGTYNEQFF. In nucleotides, the CDR3 is TGCGCCAGCAGCCCCCAAGGACTAGCGGGGACCTACAATGAGCAGTTCTTC. Looking up the rest from reference TRBV5-1 and TRBJ2-1 gives the full variable domain: KAGVTQTPRYLIKTRGQQVTLSCSPISGHRSVSWYQQTPGQGLQFLFEYFSETQRNKGNFPGRFSGRQFSNSRSEMNVSTLELGDSALYLCASSPQGLAGTYNEQFFGPGTRLTVL.

This clonotype was observed many times. The gene calls are TRBV7-2 and TRBJ2-1; D not resolved. Germline V gene sequence: CDR1 SGHTA, CDR2 FQGNSA. The CDR3 runs 13 residues. Between the trimmed V and J ends, which lost 10 bases and 0 bases, there was a span of 10 bases. The CDR3 loop is CATDSSSYNEQFF. Written as DNA, the CDR3 is TGTGCCACCGATTCAAGCTCCTACAATGAGCAGTTCTTC.

This clonotype was counted many times. V is TRBV12-3 or TRBV12-4 and J is TRBJ2-3, with 9 bases identical to TRBD2. This CDR3 region has 18 residues. Trimming took 3 bases from V and 2 from J; bases not matched to a gene: 12. The CDR3 protein is CASSLGRRGGGATDTQYF. DNA for the CDR3: TGTGCCAGCAGTTTGGGAAGACGGGGCGGGGGGGCCACAGATACGCAGTATTTT.

This clonotype was seen only a few times. V gene TRBV24-1 combines with J gene TRBJ2-7; D is unresolved. Per germline, CDR1 KGHDR and CDR2 SFDVKD. The CDR3 is 12 residues long. Deletions cut 10 bases from V and 2 bases from J, with 11 bases between. CDR3 sequence (DNA): TGTGCCACTTTGGACGGCACCTACGAGCAGTACTTC. Translating gives CATLDGTYEQYF.

This clonotype was detected many times. The chain has TRBV19 and TRBJ2-7; TRBD1 matches at 9 bases. Germline V gives CDR1 LNHDA, CDR2 SQIVND (reference sequence). Unmatched junction bases numbered 5, after V lost 9 bases and J lost 2 bases. This CDR3 has 13 residues. As DNA, the CDR3 is TGTGCCAGCCGGGACAGGGAAGCCTACGAGCAGTACTTC. The encoded protein is CASRDREAYEQYF.

This clonotype showed up just a few times. This chain uses TRBV21-1 with TRBJ1-6; no DNA check was done on the table's D call, TRBD1. TRBV21-1 has pseudogene status. This CDR3 has 15 residues. The CDR3 spells CASSIPGQDNSPLHF. Here the CDR3 DNA reads TGTGCCAGCAGCATTCCGGGACAGGATAATTCACCCCTCCACTTT.

This clonotype was picked up many times. J is TRBJ1-1 and V is TRBV7-9; D perhaps matches TRBD1 (5 bases). Germline V gives CDR1 SEHNR, CDR2 FQNEAQ (reference sequence). This CDR3 has 14 amino acids. Trimming removed 3 bases at V and 6 bases at J, with 14 bases between. The CDR3 protein is CASSFGGARSEAFF. Written as DNA, the CDR3 is TGTGCCAGCAGCTTTGGAGGGGCTCGCTCTGAAGCTTTCTTT.

In its sample, this clonotype was seen many times. V usage is TRBV4-2 and J usage is TRBJ2-4; D gene unclear. This CDR3 is 15 amino acids long. Deletions cut 0 bases from V and 5 bases from J, with 11 bases between. The germline CDR1 and CDR2 sequences are LGHNA and YNFKEQ. The CDR3 DNA reads TGTGCCAGCAGCCAAGAAGGCCACGGGCAAAACATTCAGTACTTC. This gives the protein CASSQEGHGQNIQYF.

This clonotype has a handful of counts. The chain couples TRBV6-1 to TRBJ1-2; D is possibly TRBD1 (5 bases). This CDR3 comprises 14 residues. CDR1 and CDR2 (germline): MNHNS, SASEGT. V was trimmed by 6 bases and J by 4 bases, leaving 15 bases between them. The CDR3, as DNA: TGTGCCAGCAGCCCCCTCGGACAATCCTATGGCTACACCTTC. Translation gives CASSPLGQSYGYTF.

This clonotype occurred many times. The chain is built from TRBV25-1 and TRBJ2-5, with D possibly being TRBD1 or TRBD2 (5 bases each). The CDR3 consists of 12 residues. V was cut by 6 bases and J by 5 bases, with 10 bases left in between. Looked up from germline, CDR1 is MGHDK and CDR2 is SYGVNS. This chain's CDR3 is CASRGVGETQYF. In DNA, the CDR3 is TGTGCCAGCAGGGGGGTGGGGGAGACCCAGTACTTC.

This clonotype was counted ten times or more. The chain couples TRBV6-1 to TRBJ2-1, with D possibly matching TRBD2 (7 bases). The germline V and J ends were trimmed by 6 bases and 2 bases, with 17 bases remaining between them. CDR3 size: 16 residues. Germline CDR1 is MNHNS and CDR2 is SASEGT. CDR3 in DNA: TGTGCCAGCAGGGGGGCGGCGGGGGTAGCCTACAATGAGCAGTTCTTC. Protein sequence: CASRGAAGVAYNEQFF.

This clonotype was picked up many times. The rearrangement links TRBV6-5 to TRBJ2-5; D is possibly TRBD1 (5 bases). Trimming shortened V by 0 bases and J by 5 bases, and 13 bases separated the two germline ends. The germline gives CDR1 MNHEY, CDR2 SVGAGI. This CDR3 is 15 amino acids long. The CDR3 reads CASSYSAGSWETQYF. The CDR3 region has the DNA TGTGCCAGCAGTTACTCGGCAGGGTCTTGGGAGACCCAGTACTTC.

This clonotype was seen a handful of times. This chain uses TRBV5-1 with TRBJ1-2; TRBD1 aligns across 9 bases. Germline CDR1 is SGHRS and CDR2 is YFSETQ. This CDR3 spans 14 amino acids. V gave up 5 bases and J gave up 8 bases; unmatched junction bases: 10. CDR3 residues: CASSPPGTGTGYTF. CDR3 nucleotide sequence: TGCGCCAGCAGTCCGCCTGGGACAGGGACCGGCTACACCTTC.

This clonotype came up a few times. The chain couples TRBV6-6 to TRBJ1-1; unclear D gene. Trimming shortened V by 0 bases and J by 0 bases, and 8 bases separated the two germline ends. Germline CDR1 MNHNY, CDR2 SVGAGI (reference sequence). The CDR3 runs to 15 residues. The CDR3 sequence: CASSYSGVVNTEAFF. The DNA for the CDR3 is TGTGCCAGCAGTTACTCGGGAGTAGTGAACACTGAAGCTTTCTTT.

This clonotype occurred a few times. The chain links TRBV15 to TRBJ2-1; the D is unclear. CDR3 length equals 13 residues. Germline values: CDR1 LNHNV, CDR2 YYDKDF (reference sequence). V was pared by 0 bases and J by 12 bases, with 12 bases between. CDR3 in DNA: TGTGCCACCAGCAGAGATCATGAGTCCGCGCAGTTCTTC. Protein sequence: CATSRDHESAQFF.

This clonotype was detected many times. The rearrangement joins TRBV6-2 or TRBV6-3 to TRBJ2-5, with 10 bases matching TRBD2. The V and J ends lost 6 bases and 1 base, in that order; junction bases with no gene match: 8. Germline assignment: CDR1 MNHEY and CDR2 SVGEGT. The CDR3 runs to 16 residues. The chain's CDR3 is CASRPPSSGGQETQYF. CDR3 DNA: TGTGCCAGCAGACCCCCTTCTAGCGGGGGCCAAGAGACCCAGTACTTC.

This clonotype was counted ten times or more. This chain uses TRBV7-2 with TRBJ2-3; TRBD2 matches at 8 bases. J was trimmed by 2 bases and V by 5 bases; bases with no gene match: 6. The CDR3 sequence is 15 residues long. Per germline, CDR1 SGHTA and CDR2 FQGNSA. CDR3: CASSPRTSYTDTQYF. CDR3 sequence (DNA): TGTGCCAGCAGCCCCCGGACTAGCTACACAGATACGCAGTATTTT.